This entry features one TCR beta chain sequence. What it binds is unknown. TCRdb used MiXCR to reprocess the reads, holding one entry per CDR3 protein. The sample holds about 52,000 distinct CDR3 sequences; about 20% are singletons and the top ten take about four fifths. The data derive from a study of T cell repertoires in cytomegalovirus infection. Study findings and constraints: Dominant in the ex vivo response were TCR beta clonotypes restricted by HLA-C and specific for CMV.

V was pared by 4 bases and J by 3 bases, with 9 bases between. The germline CDR1 and CDR2 sequences are MGHRA and YSYEKL. The CDR3 length is 14 residues. The receptor was derived from a human donor in good health (CMV status not recorded). Some clones in this sample may be carry-over from other donors' samples. The sample here was CD8+ T cells from cultured PBMCs, taken from culture after CMV antigen stimulation. The V and J genes are TRBV4-1 and TRBJ1-4; D gene ambiguous. The CDR3 nucleotides are TGCGCCAGCAGCCGTGCAGGAGCTAATGAAAAACTGTTTTTT. It is translated as CASSRAGANEKLFF.